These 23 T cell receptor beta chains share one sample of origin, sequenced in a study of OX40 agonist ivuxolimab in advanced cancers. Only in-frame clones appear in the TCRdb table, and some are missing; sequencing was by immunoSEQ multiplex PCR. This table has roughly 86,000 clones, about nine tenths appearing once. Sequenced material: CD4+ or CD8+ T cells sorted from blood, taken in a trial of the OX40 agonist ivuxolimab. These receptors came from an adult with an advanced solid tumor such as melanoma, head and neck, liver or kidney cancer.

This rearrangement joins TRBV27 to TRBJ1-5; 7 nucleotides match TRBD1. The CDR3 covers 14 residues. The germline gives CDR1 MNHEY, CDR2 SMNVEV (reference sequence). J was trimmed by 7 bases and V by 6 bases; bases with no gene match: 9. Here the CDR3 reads CASRPQTGNQPQHF. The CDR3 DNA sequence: TGTGCCAGCAGGCCGCAGACAGGGAACCAGCCCCAGCATTTT.

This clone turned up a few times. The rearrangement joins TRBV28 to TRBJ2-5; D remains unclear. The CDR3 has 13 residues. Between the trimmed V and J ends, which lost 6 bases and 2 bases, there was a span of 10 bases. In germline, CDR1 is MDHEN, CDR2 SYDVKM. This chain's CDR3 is CASRFDVQETQYF. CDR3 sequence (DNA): TGTGCCAGCAGGTTCGACGTGCAAGAGACCCAGTACTTC.

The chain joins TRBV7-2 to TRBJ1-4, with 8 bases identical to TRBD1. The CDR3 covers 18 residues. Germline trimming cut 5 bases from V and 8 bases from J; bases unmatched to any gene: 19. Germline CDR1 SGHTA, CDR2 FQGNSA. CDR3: CASSPGLGQGRGVEKLFF. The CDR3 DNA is TGTGCCAGCAGCCCGGGGTTAGGACAGGGAAGGGGCGTAGAAAAACTGTTTTTT.

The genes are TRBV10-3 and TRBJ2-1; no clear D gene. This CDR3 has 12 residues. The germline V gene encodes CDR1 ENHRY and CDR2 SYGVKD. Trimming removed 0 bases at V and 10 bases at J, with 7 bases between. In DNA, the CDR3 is TGTGCCATCAGTGAGTCGATGGCCGAGCAGTTCTTC. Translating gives CAISESMAEQFF.

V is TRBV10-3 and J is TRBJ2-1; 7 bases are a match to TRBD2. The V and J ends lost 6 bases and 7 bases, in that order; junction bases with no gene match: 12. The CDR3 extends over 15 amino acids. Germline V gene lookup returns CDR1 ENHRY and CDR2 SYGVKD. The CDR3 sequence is CAIRAWTSKENEQFF. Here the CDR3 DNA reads TGTGCCATCAGGGCCTGGACTAGTAAAGAGAATGAGCAGTTCTTC.

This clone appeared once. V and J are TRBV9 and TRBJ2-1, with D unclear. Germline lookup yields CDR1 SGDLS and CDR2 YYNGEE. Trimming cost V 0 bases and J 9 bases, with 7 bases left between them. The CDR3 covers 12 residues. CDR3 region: CASSVGGTEQFF. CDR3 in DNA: TGTGCCAGCAGCGTAGGGGGAACTGAGCAGTTCTTC.

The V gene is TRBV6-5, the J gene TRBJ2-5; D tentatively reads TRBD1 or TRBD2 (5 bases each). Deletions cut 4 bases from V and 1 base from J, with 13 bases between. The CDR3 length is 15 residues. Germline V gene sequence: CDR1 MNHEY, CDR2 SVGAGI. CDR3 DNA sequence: TGTGCCAGCAGTTCAAAGGGACGGACCCAAGAGACCCAGTACTTC. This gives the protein CASSSKGRTQETQYF.

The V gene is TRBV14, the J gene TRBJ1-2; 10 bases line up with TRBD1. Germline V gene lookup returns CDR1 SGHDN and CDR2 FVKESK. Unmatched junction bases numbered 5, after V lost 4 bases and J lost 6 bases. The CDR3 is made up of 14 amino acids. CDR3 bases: TGTGCCAGCAGCCCGGGACAGGGGATCCATGGCTACACCTTC. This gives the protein CASSPGQGIHGYTF.

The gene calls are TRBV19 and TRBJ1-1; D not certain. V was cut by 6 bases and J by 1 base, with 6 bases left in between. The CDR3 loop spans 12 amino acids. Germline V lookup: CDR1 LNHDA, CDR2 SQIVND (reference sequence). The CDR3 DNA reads TGTGCCAGTAGAAGGCAGAACACTGAAGCTTTCTTT. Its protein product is CASRRQNTEAFF.

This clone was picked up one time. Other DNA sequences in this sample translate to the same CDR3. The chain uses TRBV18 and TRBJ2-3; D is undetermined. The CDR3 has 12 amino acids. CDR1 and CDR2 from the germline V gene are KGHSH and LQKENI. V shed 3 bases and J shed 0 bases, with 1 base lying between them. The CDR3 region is CASSPSTDTQYF. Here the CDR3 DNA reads TGTGCCAGCTCACCCAGCACAGATACGCAGTATTTT.

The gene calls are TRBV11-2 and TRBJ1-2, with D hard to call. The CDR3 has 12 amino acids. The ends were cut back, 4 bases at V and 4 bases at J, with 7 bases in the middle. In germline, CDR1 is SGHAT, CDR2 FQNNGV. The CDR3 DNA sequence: TGTGCCAGCAGCTCCGGAGTCTATGGCTACACCTTC. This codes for CASSSGVYGYTF.

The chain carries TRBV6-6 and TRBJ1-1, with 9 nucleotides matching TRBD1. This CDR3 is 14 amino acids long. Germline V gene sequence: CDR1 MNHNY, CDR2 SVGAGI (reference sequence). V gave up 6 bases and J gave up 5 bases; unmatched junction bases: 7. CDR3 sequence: CASSQGQGQTEAFF. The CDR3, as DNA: TGTGCCAGCAGCCAGGGACAGGGACAGACTGAAGCTTTCTTT.

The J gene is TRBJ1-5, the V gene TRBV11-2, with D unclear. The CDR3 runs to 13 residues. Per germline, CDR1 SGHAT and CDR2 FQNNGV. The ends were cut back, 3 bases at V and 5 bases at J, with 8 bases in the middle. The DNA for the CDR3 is TGTGCCAGCAGCTTTGGGGTGGATCAGCCCCAGCATTTT. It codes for CASSFGVDQPQHF.

The CDR3 coding sequence is TGCAGCGGCCGCTTACTGAGCTCCTACAATGAGCAGTTCTTC. This gives the protein CSGRLLSSYNEQFF. V gene TRBV29-1 combines with J gene TRBJ2-1; D call uncertain. Germline CDR1 is SQVTM and CDR2 is ANQGSEA. The ends were cut back, 7 bases at V and 0 bases at J, with 13 bases in the middle. The CDR3 runs 14 residues.

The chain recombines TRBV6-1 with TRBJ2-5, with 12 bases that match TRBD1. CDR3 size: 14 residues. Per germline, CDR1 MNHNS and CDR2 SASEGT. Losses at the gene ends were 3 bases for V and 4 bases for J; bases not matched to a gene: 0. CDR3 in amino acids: CASSEGQGAETQYF. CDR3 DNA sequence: TGTGCCAGCAGTGAGGGACAGGGGGCAGAGACCCAGTACTTC.

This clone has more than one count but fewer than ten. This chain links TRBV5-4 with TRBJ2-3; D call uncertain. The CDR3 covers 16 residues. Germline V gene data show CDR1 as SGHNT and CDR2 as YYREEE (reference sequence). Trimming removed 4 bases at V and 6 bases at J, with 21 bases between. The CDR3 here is CASSLPGRASGDTQYF. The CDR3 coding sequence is TGTGCCAGCAGCCTCCCCGGACGAGCCAGTGGGGATACGCAGTATTTT.

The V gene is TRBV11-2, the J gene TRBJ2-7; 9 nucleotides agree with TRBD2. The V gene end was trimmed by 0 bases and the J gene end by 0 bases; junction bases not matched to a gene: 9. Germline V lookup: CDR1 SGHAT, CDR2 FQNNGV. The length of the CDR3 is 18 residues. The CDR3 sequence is CASSLDRLAGIVSYEQYF. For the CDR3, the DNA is TGTGCCAGCAGCTTAGATCGGCTAGCGGGAATTGTCTCCTACGAGCAGTACTTC. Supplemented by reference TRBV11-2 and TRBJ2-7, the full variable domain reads EAGVAQSPRYKIIEKRQSVAFWCNPISGHATLYWYQQILGQGPKLLIQFQNNGVVDDSQLPKDRFSAERLKGVDSTLKIQPAKLEDSAVYLCASSLDRLAGIVSYEQYFGPGTRLTVT.

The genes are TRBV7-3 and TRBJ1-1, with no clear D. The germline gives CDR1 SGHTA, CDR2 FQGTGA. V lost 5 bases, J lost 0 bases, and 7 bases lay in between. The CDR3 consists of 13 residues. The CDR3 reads CASSTYLNTEAFF. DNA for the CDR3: TGTGCCAGCAGCACATACCTGAACACTGAAGCTTTCTTT.

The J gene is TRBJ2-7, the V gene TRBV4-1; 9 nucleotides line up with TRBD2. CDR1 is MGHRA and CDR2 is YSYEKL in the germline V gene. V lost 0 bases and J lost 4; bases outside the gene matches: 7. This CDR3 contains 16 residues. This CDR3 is CASSQDRAAGGYEQYF. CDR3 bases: TGCGCCAGCAGCCAAGATAGGGCGGCGGGAGGGTACGAGCAGTACTTC.

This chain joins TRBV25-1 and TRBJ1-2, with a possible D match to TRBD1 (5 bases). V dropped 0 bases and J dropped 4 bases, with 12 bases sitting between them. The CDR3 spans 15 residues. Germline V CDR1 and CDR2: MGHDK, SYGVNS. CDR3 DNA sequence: TGTGCCAGCAGTGAATATCCGGGGCCTCCCTATGGCTACACCTTC. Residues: CASSEYPGPPYGYTF.

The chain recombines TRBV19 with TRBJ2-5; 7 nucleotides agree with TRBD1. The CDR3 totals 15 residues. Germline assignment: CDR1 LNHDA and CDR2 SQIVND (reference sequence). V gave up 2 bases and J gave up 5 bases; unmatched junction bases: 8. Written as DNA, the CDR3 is TGTGCCAGTAGTATATATTACAGGGGTACGGAGACCCAGTACTTC. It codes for CASSIYYRGTETQYF.

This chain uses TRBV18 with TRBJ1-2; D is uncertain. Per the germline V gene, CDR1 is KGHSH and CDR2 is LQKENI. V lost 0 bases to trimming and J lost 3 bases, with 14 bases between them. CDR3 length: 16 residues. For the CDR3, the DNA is TGTGCCAGCTCACCACCAACGGACCCCGCTCACTATGGCTACACCTTC. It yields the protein CASSPPTDPAHYGYTF.

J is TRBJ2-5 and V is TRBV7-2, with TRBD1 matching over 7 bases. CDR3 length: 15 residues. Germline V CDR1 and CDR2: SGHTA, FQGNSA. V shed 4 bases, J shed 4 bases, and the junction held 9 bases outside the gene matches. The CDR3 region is CASSYPGQRGETQYF. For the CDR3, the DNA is TGTGCCAGCAGCTATCCGGGACAGAGGGGAGAGACCCAGTACTTC.